One sample yielded the 10 T cell receptor beta chains listed below, sequenced in a study of spatial heterogeneity in lung cancer. MiXCR was run by TCRdb on the 5' RACE reads, yielding one entry per CDR3 protein. The sample shows approximately 50,000 distinct CDR3 sequences, 7.4% of them seen only once. Time point indicated: blood at routine non-recurrence follow-up after resection. No cell sorting; template was whole RNA from tumor, lung tissue or PBMC. The sequences come from PBMCs, collected at follow-up. Receptors were obtained from a female donor with early-stage non-small cell lung cancer.

This clonotype was found many times. Here the CDR3 reads CASSLAGHQETQYF. In DNA, the CDR3 is TGTGCCAGCAGCTTGGCGGGGCACCAAGAGACCCAGTACTTC. The J gene is TRBJ2-5, the V gene TRBV7-2; a weak D match, TRBD2 (6 bases). The germline gives CDR1 SGHTA, CDR2 FQGNSA. This CDR3 contains 14 residues. V gave up 3 bases and J gave up 0 bases, with 8 bases separating them.

This clonotype was counted ten times or more. As DNA, the CDR3 is TGTGCCAGCAGCCCCACCCTGGACAGGGGCGACGAGCAGTACTTC. Translating gives CASSPTLDRGDEQYF. The V call is TRBV3-1, the J call TRBJ2-7; 9 nucleotides agree with TRBD1. The germline V gene encodes CDR1 LGHDT and CDR2 YNNKEL (reference sequence). J was trimmed by 5 bases and V by 4 bases; bases with no gene match: 9. The CDR3 runs to 15 residues.

V is TRBV7-9 and J is TRBJ1-5, with D perhaps matching TRBD1 (6 bases). The CDR3 totals 17 residues. Germline V gives CDR1 SEHNR, CDR2 FQNEAQ (reference sequence). V gave up 0 bases and J gave up 4 bases, with 16 bases separating them. The CDR3 loop is CASSLALATGRNQPQHF. The CDR3 region has the DNA TGTGCCAGCAGCTTAGCGCTTGCGACAGGAAGAAATCAGCCCCAGCATTTT. The whole variable domain, filled in from reference TRBV7-9 and TRBJ1-5, reads DTGVSQNPRHKITKRGQNVTFRCDPISEHNRLYWYRQTLGQGPEFLTYFQNEAQLEKSRLLSDRFSAERPKGSFSTLEIQRTEQGDSAMYLCASSLALATGRNQPQHFGDGTRLSIL.

This clonotype was recorded at least ten times. This rearrangement joins TRBV29-1 to TRBJ2-2; D uncertain. Germline values: CDR1 SQVTM, CDR2 ANQGSEA. The germline V and J ends were trimmed by 1 base and 3 bases, with 6 bases remaining between them. The length of the CDR3 is 13 residues. The chain's CDR3 is CSVEGPDTGELFF. CDR3 sequence (DNA): TGCAGCGTTGAAGGGCCAGACACCGGGGAGCTGTTTTTT.

This clonotype was found a few times. The chain couples TRBV5-5 to TRBJ2-2; no clear D. V dropped 4 bases and J dropped 0 bases, with 4 bases sitting between them. CDR1 SGHKS and CDR2 YYEKEE come from the germline V gene (reference sequence). The CDR3 runs 13 residues. In DNA, the CDR3 is TGTGCCAGCAGCCCCGCGAACACCGGGGAGCTGTTTTTT. Its protein is CASSPANTGELFF.

In the case of this clonotype: One end of the junction is discordant with germline, which a read error may explain. The chain combines TRBV29-1 with TRBJ1-2, with D unclear. The CDR3 is 12 residues long. Germline CDR1 SQVTM, CDR2 ANQGSEA. CDR3 in DNA: TGCAGCGCCCACAACGAGCGACCCGCTTTATCCTTC. This translates into CSAHNERPALSF.

This clonotype was observed at least ten times. The V gene is TRBV20-1, the J gene TRBJ2-1; weak D call: TRBD1 (6 bases). Germline CDR1 and CDR2: DFQATT and SNEGSKA (reference sequence). The V end lost 6 bases, the J end lost 6 bases, and 12 bases lay between the germline ends. The CDR3 is 12 amino acids. CDR3 DNA: TGCAGTGCGACGGAACAGGGCAATGAGCAGTTCTTC. This encodes CSATEQGNEQFF.

The V call is TRBV9, the J call TRBJ2-1; no firm D call. Germline CDR1 and CDR2: SGDLS and YYNGEE. This CDR3 comprises 14 residues. V dropped 3 bases and J dropped 9 bases, with 16 bases sitting between them. The CDR3 DNA follows: TGTGCCAGCAGCGACTACAAGACCATGGGTGAGCAGTTCTTC. Protein sequence: CASSDYKTMGEQFF. Variable domain in full (rest from reference TRBV9 and TRBJ2-1): DSGVTQTPKHLITATGQRVTLRCSPRSGDLSVYWYQQSLDQGLQFLIQYYNGEERAKGNILERFSAQQFPDLHSELNLSSLELGDSALYFCASSDYKTMGEQFFGPGTRLTVL.

The table lists this clonotype with many counts. V is TRBV6-5 and J is TRBJ2-2, with 8 bases lining up with TRBD1. The CDR3 length is 15 residues. Per germline, CDR1 MNHEY and CDR2 SVGAGI. The V and J ends lost 7 bases and 8 bases, in that order; junction bases with no gene match: 12. The CDR3 bases are TGTGCCAGCACCTTCAAGACAGGGGCGCCTGGGGAGCTGTTTTTT. Its protein is CASTFKTGAPGELFF.

The chain recombines TRBV5-1 with TRBJ2-7; no clear D. This CDR3 comprises 13 residues. V lost 2 bases and J 4 bases, leaving 10 bases between the germline ends. CDR1 SGHRS and CDR2 YFSETQ come from the germline V gene. CDR3 DNA: TGCGCCAGCAGCTTAAGGAGAGAGTACGAGCAGTACTTC. Protein sequence: CASSLRREYEQYF.